Listed here are 25 T cell receptor beta chains from one sample, sequenced in a study of Ad26.COV2.S vaccination and SARS-CoV-2 variants. Sequencing was performed with immunoSEQ multiplex PCR; in TCRdb, only in-frame clones are kept and a portion is missing. The table has some 180,000 clones, roughly 89% seen once. Sequenced here: peripheral blood, sampled after recovery from COVID-19. The source of these receptors is a human donor who had recovered from COVID-19.

The gene calls are TRBV27 and TRBJ2-7; D possibly matches TRBD1 or TRBD2 (5 bases each). The CDR3 length is 13 residues. The ends were cut back, 6 bases at V and 2 bases at J, with 11 bases in the middle. Germline V gene data show CDR1 as MNHEY and CDR2 as SMNVEV (reference sequence). The CDR3 nucleotides are TGTGCCAGCAGCCTGGGACGGACCTACGAGCAGTACTTC. Residues: CASSLGRTYEQYF.

The chain recombines TRBV2 with TRBJ1-2; 9 nucleotides match TRBD1. The germline V gene has CDR1 SNHLY and CDR2 FYNNEI. This CDR3 contains 15 residues. The junction had 10 bases not matched to a gene; V was cut back by 4 bases and J by 7 bases. CDR3: CASSGDRAVASGYTF. DNA of the CDR3: TGTGCCAGCAGTGGGGACAGGGCAGTAGCAAGTGGCTACACCTTC.

This clone was seen only once. The genes are TRBV2 and TRBJ1-5; D unresolved. This CDR3 region has 15 residues. With 2 bases removed from V and 5 bases from J, the gap between germline ends came to 13 bases. Germline CDR1 and CDR2: SNHLY and FYNNEI. Here the CDR3 DNA reads TGTGCCAGCAGTGAATCCGCAGGAGGGCATCAGCCCCAGCATTTT. Translation gives CASSESAGGHQPQHF. Looking up the rest from reference TRBV2 and TRBJ1-5 gives the full variable domain: EPEVTQTPSHQVTQMGQEVILRCVPISNHLYFYWYRQILGQKVEFLVSFYNNEISEKSEIFDDQFSVERPDGSNFTLKIRSTKLEDSAMYFCASSESAGGHQPQHFGDGTRLSIL.

V and J are TRBV5-1 and TRBJ2-5, with 8 bases that match TRBD2. The CDR3 is 15 amino acids. Germline CDR1 and CDR2: SGHRS and YFSETQ. Trimming removed 5 bases from V and 3 bases from J; junction bases left unmatched: 9. CDR3 sequence (DNA): TGCGCCAGCAGTATAGGCGGGGGGTCCAAAGAGACCCAGTACTTC. Its protein is CASSIGGGSKETQYF.

This clone was recorded only once. The CDR3 sequence is CASSYRLAGGPGDLQETQYF. CDR3 DNA: TGTGCCAGCAGCTACCGACTAGCGGGAGGGCCGGGGGACCTCCAAGAGACCCAGTACTTC. The chain is built from TRBV7-8 and TRBJ2-5; TRBD2 agrees at 14 bases. The CDR3 is made up of 20 amino acids. Unmatched junction bases numbered 14, after V lost 4 bases and J lost 1 base. Germline values: CDR1 SGHVS, CDR2 FQNEAQ.

Written as DNA, the CDR3 is TGCAGCGTCCTAAGGACAGGATTATTGGGCTATGGCTACACCTTC. Residues: CSVLRTGLLGYGYTF. This rearrangement joins TRBV29-1 to TRBJ1-2, with 7 bases identical to TRBD1. J lost 4 bases, V lost 6 bases, and 14 bases had no gene match. The CDR3 length is 15 residues. Germline V gene lookup returns CDR1 SQVTM and CDR2 ANQGSEA. The complete variable domain, with remaining parts taken from reference TRBV29-1 and TRBJ1-2, reads SAVISQKPSRDICQRGTSLTIQCQVDSQVTMMFWYRQQPGQSLTLIATANQGSEATYESGFVIDKFPISRPNLTFSTLTVSNMSPEDSSIYLCSVLRTGLLGYGYTFGSGTRLTVV.

The chain is built from TRBV27 and TRBJ2-7; 9 nucleotides align to TRBD1. Trimming removed 5 bases from V and 5 bases from J; junction bases left unmatched: 10. The CDR3 loop spans 15 amino acids. Looked up from germline, CDR1 is MNHEY and CDR2 is SMNVEV (reference sequence). CDR3 in DNA: TGTGCCAGCAGTACCCGGGACAGGGAGGTACACGAGCAGTACTTC. As protein: CASSTRDREVHEQYF.

In DNA, the CDR3 is TGTGCCAGCAGTGGGGGACGGCACCTGGTCCTCTACGAGCAGTACTTC. This translates into CASSGGRHLVLYEQYF. The V call is TRBV2, the J call TRBJ2-7, with D possibly being TRBD1 or TRBD2 (5 bases each). This CDR3 comprises 16 residues. Germline V gene data show CDR1 as SNHLY and CDR2 as FYNNEI. Trimming removed 4 bases at V and 3 bases at J, with 19 bases between. Combining the CDR3 with reference TRBV2 and TRBJ2-7 gives the whole variable domain EPEVTQTPSHQVTQMGQEVILRCVPISNHLYFYWYRQILGQKVEFLVSFYNNEISEKSEIFDDQFSVERPDGSNFTLKIRSTKLEDSAMYFCASSGGRHLVLYEQYFGPGTRLTVT.

This chain uses TRBV15 with TRBJ1-2, with TRBD1 matching over 7 bases. The CDR3 is 14 amino acids. V shed 6 bases, J shed 8 bases, and the junction held 12 bases outside the gene matches. Germline lookup yields CDR1 LNHNV and CDR2 YYDKDF (reference sequence). The CDR3 protein is CATSPTGTLGGYTF. CDR3 nucleotide sequence: TGTGCCACCAGTCCGACAGGGACCCTCGGGGGCTACACCTTC.

This rearrangement joins TRBV14 to TRBJ2-3; 14 bases map to TRBD2. J lost 0 bases, V lost 0 bases, and 8 bases had no gene match. The CDR3 has 20 amino acids. CDR1 and CDR2 from the germline V gene are SGHDN and FVKESK. CDR3: CASSQDGGLAGVASTDTQYF. In DNA form, the CDR3 reads TGTGCCAGCAGCCAAGATGGGGGACTAGCGGGAGTTGCTAGCACAGATACGCAGTATTTT.

The rearrangement links TRBV3-1 (or the pseudogene TRBV3-2) to TRBJ1-1, with 9 positions matching TRBD1. This CDR3 comprises 16 residues. The J segment lost 7 bases and the V segment lost 4 bases, leaving 13 bases of the junction unmatched. Germline loops: CDR1 LGHDT, CDR2 YNNKEL (reference sequence). The CDR3 loop reads CASSLLLGQGSLEAFF. In DNA, the CDR3 is TGTGCCAGCAGCCTTCTCTTGGGACAGGGTTCTCTTGAAGCTTTCTTT.

CDR3 amino acids: CASSLKGGSLYTF. In DNA form, the CDR3 reads TGTGCCAGCAGCCTAAAAGGCGGGTCACTTTACACCTTC. The genes are TRBV7-9 and TRBJ1-2; D is undetermined. Germline V CDR1 and CDR2: SEHNR, FQNEAQ (reference sequence). Trimming shortened V by 5 bases and J by 11 bases, and 18 bases separated the two germline ends. The length of the CDR3 is 13 residues.

J is TRBJ1-1 and V is TRBV4-1; unclear D gene. The CDR3 contains 14 residues. Germline CDR1 is MGHRA and CDR2 is YSYEKL. Trimming stripped 1 base from V and 1 base from J, with 7 bases between. CDR3 DNA sequence: TGCGCCAGCAGCCAAGTAGGCGCGAACACTGAAGCTTTCTTT. It is translated as CASSQVGANTEAFF.

The chain carries TRBV2 and TRBJ2-7; TRBD1 aligns across 10 bases. The CDR3 is made up of 12 amino acids. Germline CDR1 reads SNHLY; CDR2 reads FYNNEI. Trimming at V came to 6 bases and at J to 7 bases, leaving 3 bases not matched to a gene. The CDR3 nucleotides are TGTGCCAGCAGGACAGGGGGCTGGGAGCAGTACTTC. Its protein is CASRTGGWEQYF. Full variable domain (rest looked up from reference TRBV2 and TRBJ2-7): EPEVTQTPSHQVTQMGQEVILRCVPISNHLYFYWYRQILGQKVEFLVSFYNNEISEKSEIFDDQFSVERPDGSNFTLKIRSTKLEDSAMYFCASRTGGWEQYFGPGTRLTVT.

This clone was counted once. The J gene is TRBJ2-2, the V gene TRBV11-3; TRBD1 might be the D (6 bases). The CDR3 length is 14 residues. V was cut by 5 bases and J by 5 bases, with 12 bases left in between. Germline V lookup: CDR1 SGHNT, CDR2 YENEEA. In DNA form, the CDR3 reads TGTGCCAGCAGCCCCAGTAGGGGGACCGGGGAGCTGTTTTTT. As protein: CASSPSRGTGELFF. Full variable domain (missing parts from reference TRBV11-3 and TRBJ2-2): EAGVVQSPRYKIIEKKQPVAFWCNPISGHNTLYWYLQNLGQGPELLIRYENEEAVDDSQLPKDRFSAERLKGVDSTLKIQPAELGDSAVYLCASSPSRGTGELFFGEGSRLTVL.

This chain links TRBV7-3 with TRBJ2-7; 10 nucleotides agree with TRBD2. This CDR3 is built from 18 residues. CDR1 is SGHTA, CDR2 FQGTGA, per germline. The trim removed 0 bases at V and 1 base at J, leaving 9 bases unmatched. The chain's CDR3 is CASSLTALAGVESYEQYF. The CDR3, as DNA: TGTGCCAGCAGCTTAACGGCCCTAGCGGGGGTAGAATCCTACGAGCAGTACTTC.

This rearrangement joins TRBV27 to TRBJ1-1; D is unclear. In germline, CDR1 is MNHEY, CDR2 SMNVEV (reference sequence). This CDR3 comprises 15 residues. Trimming took off 2 bases at V and 8 bases at J, with 18 bases between the two ends. The CDR3 reads CASSLTYSPGGEAFF. The CDR3 DNA reads as TGTGCCAGCAGTTTAACCTATAGCCCCGGAGGGGAAGCTTTCTTT.

The chain joins TRBV29-1 to TRBJ2-1; maybe TRBD2 (5 bases). V lost 3 bases and J lost 0, with 6 bases in between. CDR3 length equals 13 residues. Per the germline V gene, CDR1 is SQVTM and CDR2 is ANQGSEA. DNA for the CDR3: TGCAGCGTTGAGGGAGACTCCTACAATGAGCAGTTCTTC. Translating gives CSVEGDSYNEQFF.

This chain joins TRBV11-1 and TRBJ2-2, with 9 nucleotides matching TRBD2. Losses at the gene ends were 1 base for V and 12 bases for J; bases not matched to a gene: 9. The V gene's germline CDR1 is SGHAT and CDR2 FQDESV (reference sequence). CDR3 length: 15 amino acids. The DNA for the CDR3 is TGTGCCAGCAGCTTAGACCCGGGACTAGCCGTGAAGCTGTTTTTT. This codes for CASSLDPGLAVKLFF.

V usage is TRBV19 and J usage is TRBJ2-3; D may be TRBD1 (5 bases). Trimming pared 6 bases from V and 5 bases from J, leaving 15 bases between. CDR1 is LNHDA and CDR2 is SQIVND in the germline V gene (reference sequence). The CDR3 is made up of 14 amino acids. The CDR3 DNA reads as TGTGCCAGTAGACCTACCGGACACCAAGATACGCAGTATTTT. Translated, it gives CASRPTGHQDTQYF.

This clone has only one observation. This chain uses TRBV7-8 with TRBJ2-1; TRBD2 matches at 9 bases. V trimming: 2 bases; J trimming: 9 bases; junction bases outside the gene matches: 14. The CDR3 length is 17 residues. Germline V gives CDR1 SGHVS, CDR2 FQNEAQ. The CDR3 sequence is CASSLPGVGSGSREQFF. CDR3 DNA: TGTGCCAGCAGCTTACCGGGAGTAGGTAGCGGGAGCCGTGAGCAGTTCTTC.

This chain connects TRBV20-1 to TRBJ2-7, with D perhaps matching TRBD1 (6 bases). Trimming shortened V by 5 bases and J by 3 bases, and 8 bases separated the two germline ends. Germline CDR1 DFQATT, CDR2 SNEGSKA (reference sequence). The CDR3 contains 11 residues. CDR3 region: CSASQGYEQYF. DNA of the CDR3: TGCAGTGCTTCACAGGGCTACGAGCAGTACTTC.

This clone showed up just a few times. The V call is TRBV10-1, the J call TRBJ1-5; 7 bases fit TRBD1. J was trimmed by 0 bases and V by 0 bases; bases with no gene match: 8. The CDR3 sequence is 18 residues long. The V gene's germline CDR1 is WNHNN and CDR2 SYGVQD (reference sequence). CDR3 in DNA: TGCGCCAGCAGTGAGTCCAAGGACAGGAGGAATAGCAATCAGCCCCAGCATTTT. The encoded protein is CASSESKDRRNSNQPQHF.

The chain is built from TRBV4-2 and TRBJ1-5, with D perhaps TRBD1 (5 bases). The CDR3 length is 18 residues. Germline V lookup: CDR1 LGHNA, CDR2 YNFKEQ. The V gene lost 3 bases and the J gene lost 0 bases, with 18 bases spanning the gap. The DNA of the CDR3 is TGTGCCAGCAGCCACGGGGGGAGTTACTTGGATAGCAATCAGCCCCAGCATTTT. Its translation is CASSHGGSYLDSNQPQHF.

The chain is built from TRBV7-2 and TRBJ2-3, with a possible D match to TRBD2 (6 bases). Trimming shortened V by 0 bases and J by 0 bases, and 7 bases separated the two germline ends. CDR1 is SGHTA and CDR2 is FQGNSA in the germline V gene. The CDR3 covers 15 residues. Here the CDR3 reads CASSLALASTDTQYF. In nucleotides, the CDR3 is TGTGCCAGCAGCTTAGCACTAGCAAGCACAGATACGCAGTATTTT.